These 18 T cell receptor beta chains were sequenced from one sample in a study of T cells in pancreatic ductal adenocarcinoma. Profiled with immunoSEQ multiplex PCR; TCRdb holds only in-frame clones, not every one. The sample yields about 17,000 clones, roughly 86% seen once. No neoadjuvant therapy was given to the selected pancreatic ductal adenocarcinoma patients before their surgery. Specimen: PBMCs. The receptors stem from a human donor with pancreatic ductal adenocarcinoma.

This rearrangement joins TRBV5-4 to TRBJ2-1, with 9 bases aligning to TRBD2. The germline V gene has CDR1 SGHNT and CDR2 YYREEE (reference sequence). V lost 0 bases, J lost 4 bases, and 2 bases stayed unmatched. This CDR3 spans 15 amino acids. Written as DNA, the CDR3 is TGTGCCAGCAGCTTGGGTAGCGGGGGATACAATGAGCAGTTCTTC. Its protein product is CASSLGSGGYNEQFF.

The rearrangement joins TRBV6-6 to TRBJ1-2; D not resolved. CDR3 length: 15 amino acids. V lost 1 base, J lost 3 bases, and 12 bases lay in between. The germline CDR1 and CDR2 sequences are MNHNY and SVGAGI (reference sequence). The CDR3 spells CASSYFTGTDYGYTF. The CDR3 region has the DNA TGTGCCAGCAGTTACTTTACTGGCACAGACTATGGCTACACCTTC.

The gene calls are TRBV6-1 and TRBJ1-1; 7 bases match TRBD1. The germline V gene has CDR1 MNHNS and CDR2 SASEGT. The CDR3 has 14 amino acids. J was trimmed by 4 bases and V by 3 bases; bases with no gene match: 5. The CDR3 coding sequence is TGTGCCAGCAGTGATTACAGGGGTACCACTGAAGCTTTCTTT. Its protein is CASSDYRGTTEAFF.

The CDR3 DNA follows: TGCGCCAGCAGTCGGGGCACAGATACGCAGTATTTT. Protein product: CASSRGTDTQYF. The chain combines TRBV5-1 with TRBJ2-3; no clear D gene. V shed 5 bases and J shed 1 base, with 5 bases lying between them. Germline V gene data show CDR1 as SGHRS and CDR2 as YFSETQ. The CDR3 covers 12 residues.

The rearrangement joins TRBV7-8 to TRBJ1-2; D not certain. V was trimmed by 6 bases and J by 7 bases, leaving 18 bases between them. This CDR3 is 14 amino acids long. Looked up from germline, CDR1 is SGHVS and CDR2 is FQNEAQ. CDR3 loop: CASSSSEEAGGYTF. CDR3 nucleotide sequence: TGTGCCAGCAGTTCCTCTGAGGAGGCGGGTGGCTACACCTTC.

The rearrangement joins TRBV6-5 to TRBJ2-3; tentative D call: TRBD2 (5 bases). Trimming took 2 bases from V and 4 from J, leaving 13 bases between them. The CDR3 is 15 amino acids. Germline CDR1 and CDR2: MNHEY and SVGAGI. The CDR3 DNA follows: TGTGCCAGCAGTTACACGGCTAGCTCCCCAGATACGCAGTATTTT. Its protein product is CASSYTASSPDTQYF.

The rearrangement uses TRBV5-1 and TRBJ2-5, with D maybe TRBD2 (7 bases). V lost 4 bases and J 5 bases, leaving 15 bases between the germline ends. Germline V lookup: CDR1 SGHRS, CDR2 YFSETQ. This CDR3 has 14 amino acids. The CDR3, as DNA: TGCGCCAGCAGCCCCCCGGGGGGCTCTGAGACCCAGTACTTC. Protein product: CASSPPGGSETQYF. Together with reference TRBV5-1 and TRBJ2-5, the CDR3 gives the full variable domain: KAGVTQTPRYLIKTRGQQVTLSCSPISGHRSVSWYQQTPGQGLQFLFEYFSETQRNKGNFPGRFSGRQFSNSRSEMNVSTLELGDSALYLCASSPPGGSETQYFGPGTRLLVL.

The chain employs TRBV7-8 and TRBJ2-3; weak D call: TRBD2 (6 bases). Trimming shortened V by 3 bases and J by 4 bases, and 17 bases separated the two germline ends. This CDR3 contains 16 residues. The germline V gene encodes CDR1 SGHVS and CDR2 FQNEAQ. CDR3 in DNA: TGTGCCAGCAGCTTGGTTGCGGGGCATCCCGCAGATACGCAGTATTTT. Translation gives CASSLVAGHPADTQYF.

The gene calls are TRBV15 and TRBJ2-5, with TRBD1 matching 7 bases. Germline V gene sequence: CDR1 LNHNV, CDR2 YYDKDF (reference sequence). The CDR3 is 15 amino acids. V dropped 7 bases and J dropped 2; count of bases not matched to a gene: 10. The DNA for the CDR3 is TGTGCCACCAATAGACCTGGACAGGTGCAAGAGACCCAGTACTTC. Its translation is CATNRPGQVQETQYF.

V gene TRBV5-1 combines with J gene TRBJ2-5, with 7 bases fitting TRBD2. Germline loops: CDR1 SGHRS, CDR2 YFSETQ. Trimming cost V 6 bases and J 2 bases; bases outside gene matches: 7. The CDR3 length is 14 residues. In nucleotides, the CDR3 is TGCGCCAGCAACCCGGGGGGTAGGCAAGAGACCCAGTACTTC. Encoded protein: CASNPGGRQETQYF. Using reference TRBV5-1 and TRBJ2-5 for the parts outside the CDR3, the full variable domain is KAGVTQTPRYLIKTRGQQVTLSCSPISGHRSVSWYQQTPGQGLQFLFEYFSETQRNKGNFPGRFSGRQFSNSRSEMNVSTLELGDSALYLCASNPGGRQETQYFGPGTRLLVL.

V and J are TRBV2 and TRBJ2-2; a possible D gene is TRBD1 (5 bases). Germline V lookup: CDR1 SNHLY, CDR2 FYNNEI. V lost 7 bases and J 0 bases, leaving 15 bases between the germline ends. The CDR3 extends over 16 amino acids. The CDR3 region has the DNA TGTGCCAGCAAGATGGCAGGGATCTCGAACACCGGGGAGCTGTTTTTT. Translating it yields CASKMAGISNTGELFF.

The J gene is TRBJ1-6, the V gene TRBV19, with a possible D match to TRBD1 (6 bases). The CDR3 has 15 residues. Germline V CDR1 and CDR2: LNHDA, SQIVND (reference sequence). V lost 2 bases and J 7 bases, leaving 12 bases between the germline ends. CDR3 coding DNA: TGTGCCAGTAGTATAAACGCAGGGGAAAATTCACCCCTCCACTTT. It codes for CASSINAGENSPLHF.

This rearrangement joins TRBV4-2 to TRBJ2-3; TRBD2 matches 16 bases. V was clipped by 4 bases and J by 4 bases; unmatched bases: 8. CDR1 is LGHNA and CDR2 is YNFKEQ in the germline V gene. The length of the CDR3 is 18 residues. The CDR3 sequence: CASSRKGLAGGQSDTQYF. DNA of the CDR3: TGTGCCAGCAGCCGTAAGGGACTAGCGGGGGGGCAGTCAGATACGCAGTATTTT.

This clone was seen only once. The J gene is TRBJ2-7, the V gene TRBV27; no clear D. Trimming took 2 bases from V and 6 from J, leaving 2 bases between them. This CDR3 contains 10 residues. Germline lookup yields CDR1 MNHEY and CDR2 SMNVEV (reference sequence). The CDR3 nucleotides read TGTGCCAGCAGTTTACTCGAGCAGTACTTC. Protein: CASSLLEQYF.

The CDR3: CASSQGWRGGFEEQYF. As DNA, the CDR3 is TGTGCCAGCAGCCAAGGGTGGCGGGGGGGATTTGAAGAGCAGTACTTC. The V gene is TRBV4-2, the J gene TRBJ2-7; 9 bases fit TRBD2. Germline V gene data show CDR1 as LGHNA and CDR2 as YNFKEQ. This CDR3 spans 16 amino acids. The J segment lost 7 bases and the V segment lost 1 base, leaving 11 bases of the junction unmatched.

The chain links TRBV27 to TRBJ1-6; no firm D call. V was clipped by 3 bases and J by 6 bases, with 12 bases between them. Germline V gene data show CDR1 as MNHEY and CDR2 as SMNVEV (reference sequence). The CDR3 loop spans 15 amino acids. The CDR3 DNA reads TGTGCCAGCAGTTTTTCCCAGGCCCTTAATTCACCCCTCCACTTT. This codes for CASSFSQALNSPLHF.

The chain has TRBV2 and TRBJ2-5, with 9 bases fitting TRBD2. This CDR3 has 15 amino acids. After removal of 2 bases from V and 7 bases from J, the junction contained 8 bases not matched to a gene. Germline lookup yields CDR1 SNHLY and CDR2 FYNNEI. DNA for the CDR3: TGTGCCAGCAGTGAAACGGCTAGCGGGGCTCGGACCCAGTACTTC. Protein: CASSETASGARTQYF.

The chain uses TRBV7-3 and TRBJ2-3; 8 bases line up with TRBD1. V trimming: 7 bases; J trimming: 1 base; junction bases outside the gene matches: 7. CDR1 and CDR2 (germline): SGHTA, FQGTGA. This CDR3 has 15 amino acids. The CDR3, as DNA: TGTGCCAGCAATCGCCCGGACAGGGGCACAGATACGCAGTATTTT. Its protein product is CASNRPDRGTDTQYF.